The rows below give T cell receptor beta chains drawn from one sample of a study of T cell responses to AZD1222 COVID-19 vaccine. Method: immunoSEQ multiplex PCR; TCRdb's copy keeps in-frame clones and lacks some. The sample carries 75,000 to 100,000 clones, 90% recorded once. The material sequenced was peripheral blood, taken on day 0 of AZD1222 vaccination. The receptor source for this set is an adult in good health. CDR3s include the opening cysteine and the closing phenylalanine or tryptophan. A D gene is named only where the DNA matches it firmly. The size field is filled for only some rows; it gives once, few, many or a size class.

.,TRBJ2-7,.,TRBV7-9,CASSLLSRPPYEQYF,TGTGCCAGCAGCTTATTAAGTCGGCCCCCTTACGAGCAGTACTTC
TRBD1,TRBJ2-6,few,TRBV27,CASTSTGAGANVLTF,TGTGCCAGCACCTCGACAGGGGCCGGGGCCAACGTCCTGACTTTC
.,TRBJ2-3,once,TRBV7-2,CASSLVLERATDTQYF,TGTGCCAGCAGCTTAGTTTTAGAGAGGGCGACAGATACGCAGTATTTT
TRBD1,TRBJ1-1,.,TRBV29-1,CSVEEGQGMMASAFF,TGCAGCGTTGAGGAAGGACAGGGTATGATGGCGTCGGCTTTCTTT
.,TRBJ1-5,many,TRBV19,CASSMRGDSNQPQHF,TGTGCCAGTAGTATGAGGGGGGATAGCAATCAGCCCCAGCATTTT
.,TRBJ2-3,.,TRBV2,CASRIDDSTDTQYF,TGTGCCAGCAGGATTGATGATAGCACAGATACGCAGTATTTT
TRBD1,TRBJ1-6,.,TRBV6-5,CASSYYRGNSPLHF,TGTGCCAGCAGTTACTACAGGGGTAATTCACCCCTCCACTTT
.,TRBJ1-2,.,TRBV19,CASSAAVGPHGYTF,TGTGCCAGTAGTGCCGCCGTGGGCCCCCATGGCTACACCTTC
.,TRBJ2-7,.,TRBV6-5,CASSKTLVGSYEQYF,TGTGCCAGCAGTAAAACACTAGTGGGCTCCTACGAGCAGTACTTC
.,TRBJ2-1,.,TRBV11-2,CASSPGLYNEQFF,TGTGCCAGCAGCCCCGGACTGTACAATGAGCAGTTCTTC
TRBD2,TRBJ2-5,.,TRBV3-1/TRBV3-2,CASSQYMAGGQETQYF,TGTGCCAGCAGCCAATATATGGCGGGGGGGCAAGAGACCCAGTACTTC
TRBD1,TRBJ1-1,once,TRBV30,CAWTRTGVSTEAFF,TGTGCCTGGACCAGGACAGGGGTTAGCACTGAAGCTTTCTTT
.,TRBJ1-1,.,TRBV19,CASSRAGHEAFF,TGTGCCAGTAGTAGGGCAGGGCATGAAGCTTTCTTT
.,TRBJ2-7,.,TRBV18,CASSLRVDYEQYF,TGTGCCAGCTCCCTCCGGGTCGACTACGAGCAGTACTTC
.,TRBJ1-2,.,TRBV6-1,CASSEGREHGYTF,TGTGCCAGCAGTGAGGGCAGGGAGCATGGCTACACCTTC
.,TRBJ2-3,.,TRBV9,CASNPGGYSTDTQYF,TGTGCCAGCAATCCGGGGGGCTATAGCACAGATACGCAGTATTTT
.,TRBJ2-1,.,TRBV5-1,CASTSSVPSYNEQFF,TGCGCCAGCACGAGCTCGGTCCCTTCCTACAATGAGCAGTTCTTC
.,TRBJ1-4,.,TRBV7-9,CASSLIDGEKLFF,TGTGCCAGCAGCTTAATAGACGGGGAAAAACTGTTTTTT
TRBD1,TRBJ2-7,.,TRBV7-9,CASSQRAGQESYEQYF,TGTGCCAGCAGCCAAAGGGCGGGACAGGAGTCCTACGAGCAGTACTTC
.,TRBJ2-3,.,TRBV6-1,CASSEERSGTGTSDTQYF,TGTGCCAGCAGTGAAGAGCGTTCTGGAACAGGTACTTCTGATACGCAGTATTTT
.,TRBJ1-5,.,TRBV6-5,CASSYDAAGNQPQHF,TGTGCCAGCAGTTATGACGCGGCTGGCAATCAGCCCCAGCATTTT
.,TRBJ2-5,.,TRBV5-5,CASSLVVRLEAQYF,TGTGCCAGCAGCTTGGTGGTACGGCTGGAGGCCCAGTACTTC
.,TRBJ1-5,.,TRBV27,CASSLKGNQPQHF,TGTGCCAGCAGTTTAAAGGGCAATCAGCCCCAGCATTTT
.,TRBJ2-7,.,TRBV28,CASSPNGLGLYEQYF,TGTGCCAGCAGTCCAAACGGGCTAGGGCTCTACGAGCAGTACTTC
.,TRBJ2-7,.,TRBV4-2,CASSQDSYEQYF,TGTGCCAGCAGCCAAGATTCCTACGAGCAGTACTTC
.,TRBJ2-7,.,TRBV4-1,CASSQEGVLAYEQYF,TGCGCCAGCAGCCAAGAAGGGGTTCTGGCCTACGAGCAGTACTTC
.,TRBJ2-6,.,TRBV4-3,CASIPEKVRAGGANVLTF,TGCGCCAGCATCCCAGAAAAAGTCAGGGCGGGCGGGGCCAACGTCCTGACTTTC
TRBD1,TRBJ1-1,.,TRBV6-1,CASSDRQGRASDAFF,TGTGCCAGCAGTGACAGACAGGGTCGGGCCTCCGACGCTTTCTTT
.,TRBJ2-3,.,TRBV19,CASSTEGSTQYF,TGTGCCAGTAGCACGGAGGGGAGTACGCAGTATTTT
.,TRBJ1-5,.,TRBV10-3,CAIRREGVPNQPQHF,TGTGCCATCAGAAGGGAGGGAGTTCCCAATCAGCCCCAGCATTTT
.,TRBJ2-3,once,TRBV6-4,CASAAGDPAADTQYF,TGTGCCAGCGCAGCAGGGGATCCTGCCGCAGATACGCAGTATTTT
TRBD2,TRBJ2-1,.,TRBV5-1,CASSYRGSLAGGNNEQFF,TGCGCCAGCAGCTACCGAGGGTCTTTAGCGGGGGGAAACAATGAGCAGTTCTTC
.,TRBJ1-4,.,TRBV4-1,CASSEDRYNEKLFF,TGCGCCAGCAGCGAAGACAGATATAATGAAAAACTGTTTTTT
.,TRBJ2-7,.,TRBV25-1,CASSARFWGPHEQYF,TGTGCCAGCAGTGCGAGATTTTGGGGCCCACACGAGCAGTACTTC
.,TRBJ2-2,.,TRBV7-9,CASSSPYRAPGELFF,TGTGCCAGCAGCTCTCCTTACAGGGCCCCCGGGGAGCTGTTTTTT
TRBD1,TRBJ2-7,.,TRBV7-2,CASSSRQGPYEQYF,TGTGCCAGCAGCTCCCGACAGGGTCCCTACGAGCAGTACTTC
.,TRBJ1-1,.,TRBV19,CASRPWGDTEAFF,TGTGCCAGTAGACCTTGGGGGGACACTGAAGCTTTCTTT
.,TRBJ1-5,.,TRBV28,CASNPGGVGQPQHF,TGTGCCAGCAACCCCGGGGGGGTCGGGCAGCCCCAGCATTTT
.,TRBJ1-1,.,TRBV6-5,CASSYSRGTEAFF,TGTGCCAGCAGTTACTCGAGAGGGACTGAAGCTTTCTTT
.,TRBJ1-2,.,TRBV7-9,CASRRPDIYGYTF,TGTGCCAGCAGACGTCCGGACATCTATGGCTACACCTTC
TRBD1,TRBJ2-7,.,TRBV18,CASSTGGQGAYEQYF,TGTGCCAGCTCAACGGGCGGACAGGGGGCCTACGAGCAGTACTTC
TRBD1,TRBJ2-3,.,TRBV5-6,CASSLGLQGATDTQYF,TGTGCCAGCAGCTTGGGCCTACAGGGGGCGACAGATACGCAGTATTTT
.,TRBJ2-2,.,TRBV7-3,CASSLGGRSGELFF,TGTGCCAGCAGCTTAGGAGGTCGGTCCGGGGAGCTGTTTTTT
.,TRBJ1-6,.,TRBV6-4,CASRTDDNSPLHF,TGTGCCAGCAGGACCGATGATAATTCACCCCTCCACTTT
.,TRBJ1-6,.,TRBV11-1,CASRTREWVNNSPLHF,TGTGCCAGCAGAACACGTGAGTGGGTAAATAATTCACCCCTCCACTTT
.,TRBJ2-2,.,TRBV27,CASSIQSTNTGELFF,TGTGCCAGCAGTATACAGAGTACGAACACCGGGGAGCTGTTTTTT
.,TRBJ2-5,.,TRBV11-2,CASSFVAEETQYF,TGTGCCAGCAGCTTTGTAGCCGAAGAGACCCAGTACTTC
TRBD1,TRBJ2-7,.,TRBV5-4,CASRDPGTGGREQYF,TGTGCCAGCAGGGATCCTGGGACAGGGGGCCGCGAGCAGTACTTC
.,TRBJ1-6,.,TRBV14,CASSPGRLNSPLHF,TGTGCCAGCAGCCCTGGACGGTTGAATTCACCCCTCCACTTT
.,TRBJ1-4,.,TRBV5-1,CASKGGEEKLFF,TGCGCCAGCAAGGGGGGAGAAGAAAAACTGTTTTTT
.,TRBJ1-5,medium-sized,TRBV6-5,CASSYSGNEMEPQHF,TGTGCCAGCAGTTACTCTGGGAACGAGATGGAGCCCCAGCATTTT
.,TRBJ2-1,.,TRBV7-9,CASSPTGQSYNEQFF,TGTGCCAGCAGCCCTACCGGACAGAGCTACAATGAGCAGTTCTTC
.,TRBJ2-1,.,TRBV6-2/TRBV6-3,CASSSPHSGSSYNEQFF,TGTGCCAGCAGCTCACCTCACAGCGGTAGCTCCTACAATGAGCAGTTCTTC
TRBD1,TRBJ1-1,.,TRBV6-5,CASSPQGLRNTEAFF,TGTGCCAGCAGCCCACAGGGGTTGAGGAACACTGAAGCTTTCTTT
.,TRBJ1-2,.,TRBV7-2,CASSLGNQVRGIYGYTF,TGTGCCAGCAGCTTAGGGAATCAGGTCCGGGGTATATATGGCTACACCTTC